Listed below are T cell receptor beta chains from one sample, sequenced in a study of blood T cell repertoires in COVID-19. Produced via immunoSEQ multiplex PCR; TCRdb's table is partial and in-frame only. The sample yields approximately 82,000 clones, approximately 78% seen once. Sample: peripheral blood. The receptors here all came from a human donor in a cohort sampled during active COVID-19. Both conserved end residues are part of each CDR3. D genes are given only for firm matches. For some rows the clone size is stated as once, few or many, or as a class when expanded; others skip it.

j_call,d_call,v_call,clone_size,cdr3_aa,cdr3_nt
TRBJ2-1,NA,TRBV7-9,NA,CASSPPGSHGNEQFF,TGTGCCAGCAGCCCACCAGGGTCTCATGGCAATGAGCAGTTCTTC
TRBJ2-1,TRBD2,TRBV5-1,NA,CASSLVARGTYTYNEQFF,TGCGCCAGCAGCTTGGTGGCGCGGGGGACTTATACTTACAATGAGCAGTTCTTC
TRBJ1-5,NA,TRBV30,NA,CAWSALLFPRDQPQHF,TGTGCCTGGAGTGCCCTGTTGTTCCCCCGGGATCAGCCCCAGCATTTT
TRBJ1-2,TRBD1,TRBV18,NA,CASSPVTGNQDGYTF,TGTGCCAGCTCACCAGTGACAGGGAATCAGGATGGCTACACCTTC
TRBJ2-2,NA,TRBV6-5,NA,CASSYSGGRRLFF,TGTGCCAGCAGTTACTCGGGGGGGCGGAGGCTGTTTTTT
TRBJ1-2,NA,TRBV18,NA,CASSPKRQGTGYTF,TGTGCCAGCTCACCAAAAAGGCAGGGGACTGGCTACACCTTC
TRBJ1-2,TRBD1,TRBV6-5,NA,CASSYVAGGMDGYTF,TGTGCCAGCAGTTACGTTGCAGGGGGCATGGATGGCTACACCTTC
TRBJ2-1,TRBD1,TRBV18,once,CASSHLTGTGGNEQFF,TGTGCCAGCTCACACTTAACCGGGACAGGGGGCAATGAGCAGTTCTTC
TRBJ1-2,NA,TRBV28,NA,CASSSGRGYTF,TGTGCCAGCAGTTCAGGGAGGGGCTACACCTTC
TRBJ1-1,NA,TRBV18,few,CASSFRVAYTEAFF,TGTGCCAGCTCATTCCGGGTAGCTTACACTGAAGCTTTCTTT
TRBJ1-2,TRBD1,TRBV10-3,once,CAISALGQNYGYTF,TGTGCCATCAGTGCATTGGGACAGAATTATGGCTACACCTTC
TRBJ2-7,NA,TRBV7-8,NA,CASSFRRNSYEQYF,TGTGCCAGCAGCTTCCGCAGGAATTCATACGAGCAGTACTTC
TRBJ1-1,NA,TRBV7-9,NA,CASSLAGVATEAFF,TGTGCCAGCAGCTTAGCCGGGGTTGCCACTGAAGCTTTCTTT
TRBJ2-1,NA,TRBV28,NA,CASSRVEQFF,TGTGCCAGCAGTAGAGTTGAGCAGTTCTTC
TRBJ1-2,NA,TRBV24-1,NA,CATSDPAGRRRHYGYTF,TGTGCCACCAGTGACCCAGCGGGGCGGAGAAGGCACTATGGCTACACCTTC
TRBJ2-4,TRBD2,TRBV4-2,NA,CASSQDGGIPKGIQYF,TGTGCCAGCAGCCAAGACGGGGGGATACCAAAAGGCATTCAGTACTTC
TRBJ1-6,NA,TRBV7-2,NA,CASSLVNSVYNSPLHF,TGTGCCAGCAGCTTAGTGAACAGTGTCTATAATTCACCCCTCCACTTT
TRBJ1-6,TRBD1,TRBV4-1,few,CASSQEQGNSPLHF,TGCGCCAGCAGCCAAGAACAGGGGAATTCACCCCTCCACTTT